This entry concerns a single T cell receptor (beta chain). The J segment lost 0 bases and the V segment lost 5 bases, leaving 7 bases of the junction unmatched. The CDR3 has 17 residues. Looked up from germline, CDR1 is SEHNR and CDR2 is FQNEAQ (reference sequence). Assay: immunoSEQ multiplex PCR; the TCRdb copy retains only in-frame clones and omits some. The table includes some 14,000 clones, 85% to 90% detected once. The sample originates from a study of blood T cell repertoires in COVID-19. The origin of this receptor is a woman in her 70s in a cohort sampled during active or convalescent COVID-19. The material sequenced was peripheral blood. V and J are TRBV7-9 and TRBJ2-6; 7 bases match TRBD1. The CDR3 loop reads CASSVRGTASGANVLTF. The CDR3 DNA sequence: TGTGCCAGCAGCGTACGAGGGACAGCCTCTGGGGCCAACGTCCTGACTTTC.